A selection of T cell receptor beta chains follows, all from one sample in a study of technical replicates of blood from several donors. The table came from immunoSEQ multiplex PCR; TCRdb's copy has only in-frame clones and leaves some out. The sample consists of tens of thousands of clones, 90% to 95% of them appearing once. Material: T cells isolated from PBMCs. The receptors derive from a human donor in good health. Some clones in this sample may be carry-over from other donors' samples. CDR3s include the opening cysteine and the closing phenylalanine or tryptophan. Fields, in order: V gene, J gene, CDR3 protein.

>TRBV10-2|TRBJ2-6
CASIEAGIVSGANVLTF
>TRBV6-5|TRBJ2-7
CASRQGARYEQYF
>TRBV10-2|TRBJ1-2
CASRGGQGMSGGYTF
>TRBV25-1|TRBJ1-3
CASSEYEWQGGNTIYF
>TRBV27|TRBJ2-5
CASSLWTSGDQETQYF
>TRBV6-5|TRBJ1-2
CASSYEGDGYTF
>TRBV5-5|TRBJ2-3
CASSLVTLQTLTDTQYF
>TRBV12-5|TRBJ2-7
CASGMVIATQTEQYF
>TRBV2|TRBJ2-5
CASSGTVQETQYF
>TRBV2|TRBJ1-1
CASSEQATNTEAFF
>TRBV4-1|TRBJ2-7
CASSHIISDSYEQYF
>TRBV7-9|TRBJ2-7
CASSLLDMTSSSYEQYF